The 15 T cell receptor beta chains presented below share a single source sample, sequenced in a study of CD8 T cells in Susac syndrome. RNA in amounts of roughly 0.5 to 1 ug was reverse transcribed with random hexamers. TCRdb called the immunoSEQ multiplex PCR reads again in MiXCR, with one record for every CDR3 protein. This sample has approximately 170,000 distinct CDR3 sequences; around 93% occur once, and the top ten carry 0.13%. Material: CD4+ T cells from PBMCs. Receptor source: a human donor in good health.

The chain employs TRBV4-2 and TRBJ2-5; no reliable D call. Germline V gene data show CDR1 as LGHNA and CDR2 as YNFKEQ. Trimming pared 1 base from V and 5 bases from J, leaving 11 bases between. This CDR3 has 14 residues. The chain's CDR3 is CASSQAGSLETQYF. The CDR3 DNA reads as TGTGCCAGCAGCCAAGCCGGTAGCTTGGAGACCCAGTACTTC.

V usage is TRBV5-8 and J usage is TRBJ1-5; TRBD1 is a possible D gene (5 bases). From germline, CDR1 is SGHTS and CDR2 YDEGEE. CDR3 size: 15 residues. The V and J ends lost 2 bases and 11 bases respectively, with 20 bases between them. CDR3 sequence (DNA): TGTGCCAGCAGCTTTCCCAACCGGGGAGGGACGTCCCAGCATTTT. Translating it yields CASSFPNRGGTSQHF.

This chain connects TRBV29-1 to TRBJ1-2, with D unclear. Germline-derived CDR1 and CDR2 are SQVTM and ANQGSEA. Trimming took off 3 bases at V and 0 bases at J, with 8 bases between the two ends. The length of the CDR3 is 13 residues. This chain's CDR3 is CSVDPQSNYGYTF. CDR3 DNA sequence: TGCAGCGTTGACCCCCAATCTAACTATGGCTACACCTTC.

V gene TRBV5-1 combines with J gene TRBJ1-1, with D perhaps matching TRBD1 (5 bases). The germline V gene has CDR1 SGHRS and CDR2 YFSETQ. Trimming removed 7 bases from V and 4 bases from J, with 14 bases in between. There are 13 residues in the CDR3. CDR3 in amino acids: CASGGTKSTEAFF. CDR3 DNA: TGCGCCAGCGGGGGGACCAAGAGCACTGAAGCTTTCTTT.

The V and J genes are TRBV7-9 and TRBJ1-2; no clear D gene. CDR3 size: 13 residues. The germline V and J ends were trimmed by 3 bases and 4 bases, with 9 bases remaining between them. Germline V gene data show CDR1 as SEHNR and CDR2 as FQNEAQ (reference sequence). CDR3 sequence: CASSFRALYGYTF. As DNA, the CDR3 is TGTGCCAGCAGCTTCCGGGCCCTCTATGGCTACACCTTC. The full variable domain, with the rest looked up from reference TRBV7-9 and TRBJ1-2, is DTGVSQNPRHKITKRGQNVTFRCDPISEHNRLYWYRQTLGQGPEFLTYFQNEAQLEKSRLLSDRFSAERPKGSFSTLEIQRTEQGDSAMYLCASSFRALYGYTFGSGTRLTVV.

This clonotype appeared a single time. V gene TRBV5-4 combines with J gene TRBJ2-7; 11 bases match TRBD1. The CDR3 runs 15 residues. V was pared by 4 bases and J by 5 bases, with 8 bases of the junction left unmatched. CDR1 SGHNT and CDR2 YYREEE come from the germline V gene (reference sequence). DNA for the CDR3: TGTGCCAGCAGCGAAGGGACAGGGGGTATCCACGAGCAGTACTTC. It translates to CASSEGTGGIHEQYF.

The rearrangement links TRBV5-1 to TRBJ2-7, with 8 bases aligning to TRBD2. Germline-derived CDR1 and CDR2 are SGHRS and YFSETQ. V lost 4 bases, J lost 2 bases, and 8 bases stayed unmatched. The CDR3 has 15 residues. The CDR3 nucleotides are TGCGCCAGCAGCGTGAGCGGGGGAAGGCCCTACGAGCAGTACTTC. As protein: CASSVSGGRPYEQYF.

V and J are TRBV5-1 and TRBJ2-7, with 12 bases fitting TRBD1. The CDR3 sequence is 14 residues long. Germline V gene data show CDR1 as SGHRS and CDR2 as YFSETQ. V dropped 8 bases and J dropped 7; count of bases not matched to a gene: 10. The CDR3, as DNA: TGCGCCAGTTATCCCGGGACAGGGGGCGCGGAGCAGTACTTC. It specifies CASYPGTGGAEQYF.

The V and J genes are TRBV15 and TRBJ1-2; D uncertain. Trimming pared 0 bases from V and 0 bases from J, leaving 8 bases between. CDR3 length: 15 residues. Germline lookup yields CDR1 LNHNV and CDR2 YYDKDF (reference sequence). The CDR3 DNA reads TGTGCCACCAGCAGAGATACAGCCACTAACTATGGCTACACCTTC. This codes for CATSRDTATNYGYTF. The complete variable domain, with remaining parts taken from reference TRBV15 and TRBJ1-2, reads DAMVIQNPRYQVTQFGKPVTLSCSQTLNHNVMYWYQQKSSQAPKLLFHYYDKDFNNEADTPDNFQSRRPNTSFCFLDIRSPGLGDTAMYLCATSRDTATNYGYTFGSGTRLTVV.

The chain combines TRBV30 with TRBJ2-7; either TRBD1 or TRBD2 may fit D (6 bases each). Germline values: CDR1 GTSNPN, CDR2 SVGIG (reference sequence). The CDR3 extends over 15 amino acids. Deletions cut 1 base from V and 3 bases from J, with 16 bases between. The CDR3 coding sequence is TGTGCCTGGAGTGAGGGGGGCAGAGGGGACTACGAGCAGTACTTC. It codes for CAWSEGGRGDYEQYF. The entire variable domain, with the rest obtained from reference TRBV30 and TRBJ2-7, is as follows: SQTIHQWPATLVQPVGSPLSLECTVEGTSNPNLYWYRQAAGRGLQLLFYSVGIGQISSEVPQNLSASRPQDRQFILSSKKLLLSDSGFYLCAWSEGGRGDYEQYFGPGTRLTVT.

This clonotype was seen a few times. The chain couples TRBV7-2 to TRBJ2-3; TRBD2 matches 8 bases. V was clipped by 3 bases and J by 5 bases; unmatched bases: 4. The CDR3 loop spans 14 amino acids. The germline gives CDR1 SGHTA, CDR2 FQGNSA. The CDR3 spells CASSFGGARDTQYF. The CDR3 bases are TGTGCCAGCAGCTTCGGGGGGGCCAGAGATACGCAGTATTTT.

The V gene is TRBV19, the J gene TRBJ1-4; D is ambiguous. V dropped 4 bases and J dropped 8 bases, with 17 bases sitting between them. Germline CDR1 reads LNHDA; CDR2 reads SQIVND (reference sequence). This CDR3 comprises 15 residues. The CDR3 sequence is CASSKTVSSGEKLFF. The CDR3 DNA is TGTGCCAGTAGTAAAACGGTGTCCTCGGGGGAAAAACTGTTTTTT.

V and J are TRBV19 and TRBJ2-2, with D uncertain. V lost 1 base and J lost 6, with 18 bases in between. The CDR3 totals 17 residues. Germline V gene data show CDR1 as LNHDA and CDR2 as SQIVND (reference sequence). CDR3 sequence (DNA): TGTGCCAGTAGTATAGTCGGGCTACCACGCGAGGCCGGGGAGCTGTTTTTT. Translating gives CASSIVGLPREAGELFF.

A word on this clonotype: Germline and junction disagree at one end, which may indicate a read error. V is TRBV29-1 and J is TRBJ2-1, with D possibly matching TRBD2 (5 bases). The CDR3 has 13 residues. Germline assignment: CDR1 SQVTM and CDR2 ANQGSEA. The CDR3 loop reads CSVDGRDYDEQFF. The CDR3 bases are TGCAGCGTTGATGGCAGAGACTACGATGAGCAGTTCTTC.

This chain uses TRBV2 with TRBJ1-1, with D perhaps matching TRBD1 (6 bases). The CDR3 totals 15 residues. The V end lost 4 bases, the J end lost 4 bases, and 16 bases lay between the germline ends. CDR1 SNHLY and CDR2 FYNNEI come from the germline V gene. CDR3 residues: CASSGSGGYSTEAFF. In nucleotides, the CDR3 is TGTGCCAGCAGTGGTTCGGGGGGCTATAGCACTGAAGCTTTCTTT.